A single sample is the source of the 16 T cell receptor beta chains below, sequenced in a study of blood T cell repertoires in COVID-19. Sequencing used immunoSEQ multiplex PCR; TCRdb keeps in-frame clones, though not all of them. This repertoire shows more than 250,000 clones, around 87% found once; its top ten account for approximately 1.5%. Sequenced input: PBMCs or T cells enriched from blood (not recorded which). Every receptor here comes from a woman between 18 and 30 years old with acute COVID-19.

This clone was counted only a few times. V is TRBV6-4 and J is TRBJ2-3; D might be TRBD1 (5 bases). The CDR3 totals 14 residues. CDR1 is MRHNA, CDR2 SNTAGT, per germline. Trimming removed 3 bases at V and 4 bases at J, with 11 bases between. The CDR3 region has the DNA TGTGCCAGCAGTGAGGGGCGCGGCGCAGATACGCAGTATTTT. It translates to CASSEGRGADTQYF.

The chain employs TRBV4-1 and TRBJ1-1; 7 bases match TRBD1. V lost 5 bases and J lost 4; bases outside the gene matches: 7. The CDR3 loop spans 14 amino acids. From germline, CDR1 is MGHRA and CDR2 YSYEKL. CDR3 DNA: TGCGCCAGCAGCTCTCGGCAGGGGGTCACTGAAGCTTTCTTT. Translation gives CASSSRQGVTEAFF.

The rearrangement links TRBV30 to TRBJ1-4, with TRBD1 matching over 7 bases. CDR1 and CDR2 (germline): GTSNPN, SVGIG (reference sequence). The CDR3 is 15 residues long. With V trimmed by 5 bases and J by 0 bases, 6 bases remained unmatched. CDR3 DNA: TGTGCCTGGGCCCGGGACAGTACAACTAATGAAAAACTGTTTTTT. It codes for CAWARDSTTNEKLFF.

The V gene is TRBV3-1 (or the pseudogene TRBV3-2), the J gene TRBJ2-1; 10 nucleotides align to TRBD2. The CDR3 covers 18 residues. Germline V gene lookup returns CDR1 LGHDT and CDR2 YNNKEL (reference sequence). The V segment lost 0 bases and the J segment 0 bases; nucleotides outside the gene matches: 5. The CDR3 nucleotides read TGTGCCAGCAGCCAAGAAGGACTAGCGGTGAGCTCCTACAATGAGCAGTTCTTC. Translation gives CASSQEGLAVSSYNEQFF.

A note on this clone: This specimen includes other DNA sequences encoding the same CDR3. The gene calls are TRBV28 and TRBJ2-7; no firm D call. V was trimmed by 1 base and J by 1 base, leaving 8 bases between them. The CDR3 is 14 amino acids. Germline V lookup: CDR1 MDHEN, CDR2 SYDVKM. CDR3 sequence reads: CASSLLAGSYEQYF. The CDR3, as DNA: TGTGCCAGCAGTTTATTGGCAGGATCCTACGAGCAGTACTTC.

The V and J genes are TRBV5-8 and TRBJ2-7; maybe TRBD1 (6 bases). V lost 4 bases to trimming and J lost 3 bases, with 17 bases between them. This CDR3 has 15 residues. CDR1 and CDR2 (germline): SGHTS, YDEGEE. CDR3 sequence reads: CASSLGGTGHYEQYF. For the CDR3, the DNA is TGTGCCAGCAGCCTAGGGGGTACAGGGCACTACGAGCAGTACTTC.

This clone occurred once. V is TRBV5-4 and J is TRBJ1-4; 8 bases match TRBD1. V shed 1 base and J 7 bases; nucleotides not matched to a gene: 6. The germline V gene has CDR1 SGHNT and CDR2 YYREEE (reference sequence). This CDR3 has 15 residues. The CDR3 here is CASSLIGQGGEKLFF. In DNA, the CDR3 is TGTGCCAGCAGCTTGATTGGACAGGGTGGTGAAAAACTGTTTTTT.

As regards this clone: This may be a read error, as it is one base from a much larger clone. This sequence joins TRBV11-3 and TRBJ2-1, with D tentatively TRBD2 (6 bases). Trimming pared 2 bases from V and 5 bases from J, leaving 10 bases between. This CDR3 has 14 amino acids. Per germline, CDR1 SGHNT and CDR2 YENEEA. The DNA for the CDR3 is TGTGCCAGCAGCTTATTCGGAGGGGACAATGAGCAGTTCTTC. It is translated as CASSLFGGDNEQFF.

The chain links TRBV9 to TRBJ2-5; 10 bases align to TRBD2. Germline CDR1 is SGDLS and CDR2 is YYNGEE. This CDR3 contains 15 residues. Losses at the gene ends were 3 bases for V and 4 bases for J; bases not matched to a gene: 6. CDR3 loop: CASSGSRLAGETQYF. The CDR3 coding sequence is TGTGCCAGCAGCGGGTCCCGACTAGCGGGAGAGACCCAGTACTTC.

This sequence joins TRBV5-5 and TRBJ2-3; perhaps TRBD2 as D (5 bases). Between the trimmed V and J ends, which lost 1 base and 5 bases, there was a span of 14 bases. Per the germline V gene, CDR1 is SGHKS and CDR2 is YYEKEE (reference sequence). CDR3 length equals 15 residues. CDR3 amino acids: CASSLLASIIDTQYF. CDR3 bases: TGTGCCAGCAGCTTGTTGGCTAGCATAATAGATACGCAGTATTTT. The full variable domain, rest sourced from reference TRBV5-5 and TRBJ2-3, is DAGVTQSPTHLIKTRGQQVTLRCSPISGHKSVSWYQQVLGQGPQFIFQYYEKEERGRGNFPDRFSARQFPNYSSELNVNALLLGDSALYLCASSLLASIIDTQYFGPGTRLTVL.

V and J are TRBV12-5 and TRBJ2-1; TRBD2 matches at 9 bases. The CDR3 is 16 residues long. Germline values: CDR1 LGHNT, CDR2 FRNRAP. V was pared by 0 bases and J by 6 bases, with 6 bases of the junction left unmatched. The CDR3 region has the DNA TGTGCTAGTGGTTTGGTAGTTAGCGGGAGCCCCAATGAGCAGTTCTTC. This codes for CASGLVVSGSPNEQFF.

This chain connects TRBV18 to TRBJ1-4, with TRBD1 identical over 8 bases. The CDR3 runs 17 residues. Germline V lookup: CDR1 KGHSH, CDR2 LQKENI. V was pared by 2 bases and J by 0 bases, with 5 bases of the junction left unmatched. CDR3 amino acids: CASSPGQGQATNEKLFF. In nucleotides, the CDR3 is TGTGCCAGCTCACCAGGACAGGGTCAGGCAACTAATGAAAAACTGTTTTTT.

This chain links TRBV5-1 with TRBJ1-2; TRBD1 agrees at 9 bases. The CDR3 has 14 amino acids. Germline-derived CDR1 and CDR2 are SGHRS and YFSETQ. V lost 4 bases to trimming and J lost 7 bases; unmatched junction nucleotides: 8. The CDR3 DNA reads TGCGCCAGCAGCCCGGGGACAGGGCTCGGTGGCTACACCTTC. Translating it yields CASSPGTGLGGYTF.

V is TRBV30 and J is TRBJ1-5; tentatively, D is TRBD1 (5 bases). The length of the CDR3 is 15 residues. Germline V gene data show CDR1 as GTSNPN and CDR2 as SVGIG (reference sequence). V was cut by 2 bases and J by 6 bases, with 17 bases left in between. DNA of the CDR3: TGTGCCTGGAGTAATGGCCAGGGCTCCGGTCAGCCCCAGCATTTT. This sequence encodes CAWSNGQGSGQPQHF.

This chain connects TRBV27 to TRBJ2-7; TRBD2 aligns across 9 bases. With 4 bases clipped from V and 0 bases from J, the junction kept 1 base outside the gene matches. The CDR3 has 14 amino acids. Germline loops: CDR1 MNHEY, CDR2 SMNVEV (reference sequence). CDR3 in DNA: TGTGCCAGCAGTTCTAGCGGGATCTCCTACGAGCAGTACTTC. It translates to CASSSSGISYEQYF.

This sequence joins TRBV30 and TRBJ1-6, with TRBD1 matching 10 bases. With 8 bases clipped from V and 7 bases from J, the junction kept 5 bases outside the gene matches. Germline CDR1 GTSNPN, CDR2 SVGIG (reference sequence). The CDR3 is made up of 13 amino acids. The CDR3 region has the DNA TGTGCCGGACAGGGGGGATGGAATTCACCCCTCCACTTT. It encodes CAGQGGWNSPLHF.